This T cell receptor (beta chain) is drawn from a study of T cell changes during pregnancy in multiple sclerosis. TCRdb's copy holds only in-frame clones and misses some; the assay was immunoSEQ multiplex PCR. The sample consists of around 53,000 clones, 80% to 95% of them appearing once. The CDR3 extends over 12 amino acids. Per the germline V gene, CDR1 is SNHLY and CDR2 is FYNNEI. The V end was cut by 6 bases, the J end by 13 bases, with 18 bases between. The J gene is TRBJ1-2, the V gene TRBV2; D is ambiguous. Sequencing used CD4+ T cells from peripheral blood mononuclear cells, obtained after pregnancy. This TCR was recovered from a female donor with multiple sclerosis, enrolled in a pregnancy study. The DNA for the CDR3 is TGTGCCAGCAGCGACATACGTCCGGGAGCCACCTTC. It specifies CASSDIRPGATF.